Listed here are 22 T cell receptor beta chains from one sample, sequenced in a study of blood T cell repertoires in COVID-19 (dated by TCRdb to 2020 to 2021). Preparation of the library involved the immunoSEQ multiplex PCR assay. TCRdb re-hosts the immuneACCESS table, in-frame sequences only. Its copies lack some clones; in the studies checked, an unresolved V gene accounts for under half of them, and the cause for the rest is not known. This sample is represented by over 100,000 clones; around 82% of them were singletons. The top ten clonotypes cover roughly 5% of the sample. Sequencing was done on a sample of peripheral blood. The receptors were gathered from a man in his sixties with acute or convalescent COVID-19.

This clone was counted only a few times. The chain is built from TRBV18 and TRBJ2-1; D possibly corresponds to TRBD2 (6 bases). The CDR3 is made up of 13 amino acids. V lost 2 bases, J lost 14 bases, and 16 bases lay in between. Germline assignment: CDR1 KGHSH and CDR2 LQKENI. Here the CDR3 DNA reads TGTGCCAGCTCACCAGAGGAGGCGGGGTTGGAGTTCTTC. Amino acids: CASSPEEAGLEFF.

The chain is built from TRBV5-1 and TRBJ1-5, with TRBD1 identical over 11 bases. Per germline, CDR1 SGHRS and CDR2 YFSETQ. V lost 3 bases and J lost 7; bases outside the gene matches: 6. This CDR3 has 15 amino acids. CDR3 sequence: CASSSGQGDGQPQHF. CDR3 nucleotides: TGCGCCAGCAGCTCGGGACAGGGGGACGGGCAGCCCCAGCATTTT.

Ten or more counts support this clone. The chain's CDR3 is CASSFGQGHYNEQFF. The CDR3 DNA is TGTGCCAGCAGTTTCGGACAGGGGCACTACAATGAGCAGTTCTTC. The gene calls are TRBV6-2 or TRBV6-3 and TRBJ2-1; 9 bases match TRBD1. J was trimmed by 3 bases and V by 4 bases; bases with no gene match: 4. CDR1 MNHEY and CDR2 SVGEGT come from the germline V gene. The CDR3 consists of 15 residues.

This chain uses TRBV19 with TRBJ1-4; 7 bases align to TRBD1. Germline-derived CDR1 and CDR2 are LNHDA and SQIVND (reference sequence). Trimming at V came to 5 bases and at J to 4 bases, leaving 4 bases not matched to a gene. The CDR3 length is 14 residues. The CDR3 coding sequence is TGTGCCAGTAGTCGACGACAGGGTAATGAAAAACTGTTTTTT. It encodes CASSRRQGNEKLFF.

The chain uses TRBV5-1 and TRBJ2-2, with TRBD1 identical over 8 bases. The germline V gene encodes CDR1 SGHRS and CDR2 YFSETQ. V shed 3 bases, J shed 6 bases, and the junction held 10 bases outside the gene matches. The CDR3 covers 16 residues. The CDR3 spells CASSSGQGGVAGELFF. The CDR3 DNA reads TGCGCCAGCAGCTCCGGACAGGGTGGTGTTGCCGGGGAGCTGTTTTTT.

The CDR3 region has the DNA TGCGCCAGCAGCCAAGAGGTGGTGGGAGCGGTTTATCGCAATGAGCAGTTCTTC. Translated, it gives CASSQEVVGAVYRNEQFF. The V and J genes are TRBV4-3 and TRBJ2-1; weak D call: TRBD2 (5 bases). The CDR3 has 18 amino acids. Looked up from germline, CDR1 is LGHNA and CDR2 is YSLEER. V was pared by 0 bases and J by 6 bases, with 21 bases between.

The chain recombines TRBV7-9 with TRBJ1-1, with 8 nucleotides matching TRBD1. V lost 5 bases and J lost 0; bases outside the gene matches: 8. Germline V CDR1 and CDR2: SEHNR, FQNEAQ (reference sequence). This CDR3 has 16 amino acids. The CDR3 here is CASSRFQQGVNTEAFF. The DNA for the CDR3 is TGTGCCAGCAGCCGATTTCAACAGGGGGTGAACACTGAAGCTTTCTTT.

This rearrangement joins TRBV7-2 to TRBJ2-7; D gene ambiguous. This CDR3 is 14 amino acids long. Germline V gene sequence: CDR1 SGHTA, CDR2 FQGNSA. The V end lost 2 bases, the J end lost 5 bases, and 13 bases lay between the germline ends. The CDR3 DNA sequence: TGTGCCAGCAGCTTATTCACCAGGCTGGACGAGCAGTACTTC. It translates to CASSLFTRLDEQYF.

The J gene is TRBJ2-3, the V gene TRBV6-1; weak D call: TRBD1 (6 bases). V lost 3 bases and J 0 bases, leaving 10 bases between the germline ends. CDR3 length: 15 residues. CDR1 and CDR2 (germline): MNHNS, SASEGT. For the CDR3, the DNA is TGTGCCAGCAGTGACAGGGGCCTTAGCACAGATACGCAGTATTTT. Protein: CASSDRGLSTDTQYF.

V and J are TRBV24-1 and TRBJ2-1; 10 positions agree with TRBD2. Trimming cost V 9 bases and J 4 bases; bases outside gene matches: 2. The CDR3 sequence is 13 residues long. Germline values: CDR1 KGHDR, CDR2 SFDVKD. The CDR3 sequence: CATSTSGYNEQFF. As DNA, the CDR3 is TGTGCCACCTCGACTAGCGGGTACAATGAGCAGTTCTTC.

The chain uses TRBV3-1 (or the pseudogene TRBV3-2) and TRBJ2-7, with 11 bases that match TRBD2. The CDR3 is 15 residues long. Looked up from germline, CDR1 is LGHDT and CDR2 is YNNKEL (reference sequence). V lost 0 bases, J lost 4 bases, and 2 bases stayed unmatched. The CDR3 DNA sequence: TGTGCCAGCAGCCAAGAGACTAGCGGGATTTACGAGCAGTACTTC. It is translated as CASSQETSGIYEQYF.

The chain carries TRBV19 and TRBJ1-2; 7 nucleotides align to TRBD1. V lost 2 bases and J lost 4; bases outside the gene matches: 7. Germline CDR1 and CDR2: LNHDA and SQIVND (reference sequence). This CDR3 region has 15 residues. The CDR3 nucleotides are TGTGCCAGTAGTATAACCACAGGGGTCGGCTATGGCTACACCTTC. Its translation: CASSITTGVGYGYTF. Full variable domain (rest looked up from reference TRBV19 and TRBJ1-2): DGGITQSPKYLFRKEGQNVTLSCEQNLNHDAMYWYRQDPGQGLRLIYYSQIVNDFQKGDIAEGYSVSREKKESFPLTVTSAQKNPTAFYLCASSITTGVGYGYTFGSGTRLTVV.

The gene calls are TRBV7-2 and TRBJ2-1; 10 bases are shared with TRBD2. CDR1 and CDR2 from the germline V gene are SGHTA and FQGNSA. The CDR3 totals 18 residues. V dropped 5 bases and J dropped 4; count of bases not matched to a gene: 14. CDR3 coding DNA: TGTGCCAGCAGCCTAGGTCTAGCGGGAGCCCTCCCTTACAATGAGCAGTTCTTC. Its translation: CASSLGLAGALPYNEQFF.

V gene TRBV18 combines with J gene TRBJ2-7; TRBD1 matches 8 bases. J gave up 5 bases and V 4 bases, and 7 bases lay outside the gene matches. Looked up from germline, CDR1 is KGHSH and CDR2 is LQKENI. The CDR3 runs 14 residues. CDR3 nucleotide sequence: TGTGCCAGCTCACTCGGGACAGGTGGGAACGAGCAGTACTTC. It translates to CASSLGTGGNEQYF.

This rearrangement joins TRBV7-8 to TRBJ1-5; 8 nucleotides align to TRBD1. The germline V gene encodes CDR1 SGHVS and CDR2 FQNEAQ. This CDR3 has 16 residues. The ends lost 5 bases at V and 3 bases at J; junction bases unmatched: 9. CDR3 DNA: TGTGCCAGCAGCCAGGGGTACAGGGGGGCCAATCAGCCCCAGCATTTT. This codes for CASSQGYRGANQPQHF.

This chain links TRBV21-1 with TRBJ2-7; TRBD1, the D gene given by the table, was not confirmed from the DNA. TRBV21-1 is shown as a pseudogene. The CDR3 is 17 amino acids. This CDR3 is CASSKIITGESSYEQYF. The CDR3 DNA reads TGTGCCAGCAGCAAAATCATCACAGGGGAAAGCTCCTACGAGCAGTACTTC.

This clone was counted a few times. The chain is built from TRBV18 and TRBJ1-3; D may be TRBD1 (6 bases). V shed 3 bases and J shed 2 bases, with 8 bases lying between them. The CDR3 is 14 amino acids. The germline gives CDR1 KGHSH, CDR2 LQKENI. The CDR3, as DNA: TGTGCCAGCTCACCGGGACAAACTGGAAACACCATATATTTT. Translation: CASSPGQTGNTIYF. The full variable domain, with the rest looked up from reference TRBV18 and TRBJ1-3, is NAGVMQNPRHLVRRRGQEARLRCSPMKGHSHVYWYRQLPEEGLKFMVYLQKENIIDESGMPKERFSAEFPKEGPSILRIQQVVRGDSAAYFCASSPGQTGNTIYFGEGSWLTVV.

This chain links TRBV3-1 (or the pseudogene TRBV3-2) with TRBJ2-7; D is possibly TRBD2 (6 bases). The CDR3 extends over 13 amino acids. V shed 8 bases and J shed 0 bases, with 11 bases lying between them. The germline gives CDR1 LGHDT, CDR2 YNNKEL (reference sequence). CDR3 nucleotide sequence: TGTGCCAGCGACGCCGGGGGCTCCTACGAGCAGTACTTC. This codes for CASDAGGSYEQYF.

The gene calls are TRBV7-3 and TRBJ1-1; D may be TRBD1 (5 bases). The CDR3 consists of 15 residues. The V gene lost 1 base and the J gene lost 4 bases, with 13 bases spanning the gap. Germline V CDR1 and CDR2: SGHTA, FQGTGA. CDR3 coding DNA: TGTGCCAGCAGCTTAAGGGGGGGGTCGGGCACTGAAGCTTTCTTT. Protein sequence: CASSLRGGSGTEAFF.

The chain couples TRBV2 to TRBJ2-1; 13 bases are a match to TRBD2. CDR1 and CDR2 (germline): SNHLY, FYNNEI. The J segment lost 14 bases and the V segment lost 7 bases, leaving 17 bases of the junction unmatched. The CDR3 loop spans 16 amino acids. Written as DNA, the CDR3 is TGTGCCAGCATCCTTGGGGCTACTAGCGGGGGGGCAAGAGAGTTCTTC. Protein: CASILGATSGGAREFF.

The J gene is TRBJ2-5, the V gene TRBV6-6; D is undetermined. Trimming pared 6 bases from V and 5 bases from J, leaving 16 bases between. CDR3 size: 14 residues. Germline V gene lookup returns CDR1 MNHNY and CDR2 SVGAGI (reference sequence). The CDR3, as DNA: TGTGCCAGCAGCCCCGTCTACAGTGAGGAGACCCAGTACTTC. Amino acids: CASSPVYSEETQYF.

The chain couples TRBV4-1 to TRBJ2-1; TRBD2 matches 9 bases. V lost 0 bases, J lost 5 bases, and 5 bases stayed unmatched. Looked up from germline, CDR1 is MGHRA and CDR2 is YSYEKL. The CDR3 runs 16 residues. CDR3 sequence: CASSQEITSGHNEQFF. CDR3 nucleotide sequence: TGCGCCAGCAGCCAAGAGATAACTAGCGGGCACAATGAGCAGTTCTTC.